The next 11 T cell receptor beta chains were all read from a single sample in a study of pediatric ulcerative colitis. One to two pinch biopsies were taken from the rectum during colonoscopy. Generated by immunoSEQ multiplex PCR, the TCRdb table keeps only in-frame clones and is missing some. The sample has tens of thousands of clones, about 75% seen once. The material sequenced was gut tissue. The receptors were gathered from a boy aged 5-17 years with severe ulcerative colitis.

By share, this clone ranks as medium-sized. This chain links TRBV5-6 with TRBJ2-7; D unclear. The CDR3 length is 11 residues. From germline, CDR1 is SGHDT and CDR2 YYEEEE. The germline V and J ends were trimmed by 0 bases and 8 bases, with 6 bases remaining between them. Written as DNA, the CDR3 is TGTGCCAGCAGCTTGGACCGGCAGCAGTACTTC. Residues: CASSLDRQQYF.

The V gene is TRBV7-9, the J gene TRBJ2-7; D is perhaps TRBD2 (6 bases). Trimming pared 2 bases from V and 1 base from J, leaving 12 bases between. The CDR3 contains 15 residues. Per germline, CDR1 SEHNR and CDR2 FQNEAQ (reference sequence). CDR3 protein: CASSLTGLRSYEQYF. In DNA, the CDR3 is TGTGCCAGCAGCTTAACGGGACTCCGATCCTACGAGCAGTACTTC. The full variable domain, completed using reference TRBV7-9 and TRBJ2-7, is DTGVSQNPRHKITKRGQNVTFRCDPISEHNRLYWYRQTLGQGPEFLTYFQNEAQLEKSRLLSDRFSAERPKGSFSTLEIQRTEQGDSAMYLCASSLTGLRSYEQYFGPGTRLTVT.

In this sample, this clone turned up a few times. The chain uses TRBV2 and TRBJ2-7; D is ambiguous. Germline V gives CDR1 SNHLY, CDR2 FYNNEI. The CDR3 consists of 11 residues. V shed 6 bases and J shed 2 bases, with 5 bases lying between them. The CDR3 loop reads CASSAAYEQYF. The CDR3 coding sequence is TGTGCCAGCAGCGCCGCCTACGAGCAGTACTTC. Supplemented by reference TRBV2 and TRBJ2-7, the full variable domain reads EPEVTQTPSHQVTQMGQEVILRCVPISNHLYFYWYRQILGQKVEFLVSFYNNEISEKSEIFDDQFSVERPDGSNFTLKIRSTKLEDSAMYFCASSAAYEQYFGPGTRLTVT.

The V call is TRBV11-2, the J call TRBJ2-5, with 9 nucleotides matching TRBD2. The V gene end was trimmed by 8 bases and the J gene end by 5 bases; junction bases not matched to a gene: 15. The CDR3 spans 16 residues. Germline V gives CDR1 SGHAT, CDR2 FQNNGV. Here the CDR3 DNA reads TGTGCCAGCGGATCAACCGGGGGTAGCGGGGGTGAGACCCAGTACTTC. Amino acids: CASGSTGGSGGETQYF.

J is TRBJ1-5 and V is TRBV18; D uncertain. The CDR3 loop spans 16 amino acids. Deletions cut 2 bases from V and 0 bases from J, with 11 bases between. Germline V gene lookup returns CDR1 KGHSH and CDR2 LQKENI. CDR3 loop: CASSPFVRSSNQPQHF. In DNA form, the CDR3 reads TGTGCCAGCTCACCATTCGTACGGAGTAGCAATCAGCCCCAGCATTTT.

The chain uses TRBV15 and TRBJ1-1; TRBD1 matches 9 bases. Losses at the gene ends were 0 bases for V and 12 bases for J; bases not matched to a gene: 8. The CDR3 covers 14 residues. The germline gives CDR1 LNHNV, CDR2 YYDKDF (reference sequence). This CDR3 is CATSRDAGQGSSFF. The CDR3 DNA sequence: TGTGCCACCAGCAGAGATGCTGGACAGGGGTCGTCTTTCTTT.

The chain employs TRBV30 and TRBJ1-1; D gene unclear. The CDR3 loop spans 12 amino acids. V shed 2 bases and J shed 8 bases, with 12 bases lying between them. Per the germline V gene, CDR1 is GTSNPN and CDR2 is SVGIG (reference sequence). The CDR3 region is CAWSTPGVEAFF. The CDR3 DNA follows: TGTGCCTGGAGTACCCCCGGGGTGGAAGCTTTCTTT.

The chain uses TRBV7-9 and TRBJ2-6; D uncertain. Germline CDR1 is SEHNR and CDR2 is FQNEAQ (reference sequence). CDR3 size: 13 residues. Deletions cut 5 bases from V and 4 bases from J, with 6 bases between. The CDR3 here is CASSQTGANVLTF. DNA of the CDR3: TGTGCCAGCAGCCAAACAGGGGCCAACGTCCTGACTTTC.

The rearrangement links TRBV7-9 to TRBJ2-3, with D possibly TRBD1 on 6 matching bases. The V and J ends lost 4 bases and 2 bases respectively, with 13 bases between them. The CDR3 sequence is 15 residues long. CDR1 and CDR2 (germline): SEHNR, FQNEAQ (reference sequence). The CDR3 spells CASSSIVGATDTQYF. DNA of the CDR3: TGTGCCAGCAGCTCAATAGTGGGGGCCACAGATACGCAGTATTTT.

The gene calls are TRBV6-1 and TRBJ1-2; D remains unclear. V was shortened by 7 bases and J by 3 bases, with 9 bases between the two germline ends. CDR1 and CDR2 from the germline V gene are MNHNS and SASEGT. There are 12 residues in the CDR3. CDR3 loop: CASINNYYGYTF. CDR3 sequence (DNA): TGTGCCAGCATAAACAACTACTATGGCTACACCTTC.

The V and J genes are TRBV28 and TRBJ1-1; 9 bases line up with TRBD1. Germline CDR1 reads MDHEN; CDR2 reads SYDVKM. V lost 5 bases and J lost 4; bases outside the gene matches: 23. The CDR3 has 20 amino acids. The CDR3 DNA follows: TGTGCCAGCAGTGTTCTCCCCGGTGCTCGACAGGGGGGAAGGGGCACTGAAGCTTTCTTT. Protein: CASSVLPGARQGGRGTEAFF.